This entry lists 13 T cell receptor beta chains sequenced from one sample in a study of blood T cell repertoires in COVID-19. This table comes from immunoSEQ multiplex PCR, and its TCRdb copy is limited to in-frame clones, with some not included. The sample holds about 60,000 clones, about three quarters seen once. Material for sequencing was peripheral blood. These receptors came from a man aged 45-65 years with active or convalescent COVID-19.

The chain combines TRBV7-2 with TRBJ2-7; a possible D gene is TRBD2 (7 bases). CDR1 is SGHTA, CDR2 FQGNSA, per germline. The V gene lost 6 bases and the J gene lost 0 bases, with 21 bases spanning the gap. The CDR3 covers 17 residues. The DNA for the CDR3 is TGTGCCAGCAGACCCGCCGGGGGGCCCAGTACCTCCTACGAGCAGTACTTC. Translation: CASRPAGGPSTSYEQYF.

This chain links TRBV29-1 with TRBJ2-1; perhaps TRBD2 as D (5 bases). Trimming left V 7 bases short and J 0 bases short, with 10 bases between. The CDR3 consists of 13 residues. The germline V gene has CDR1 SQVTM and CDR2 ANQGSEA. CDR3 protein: CSGTRDSYNEQFF. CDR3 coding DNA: TGCAGCGGCACGAGGGACTCCTACAATGAGCAGTTCTTC.

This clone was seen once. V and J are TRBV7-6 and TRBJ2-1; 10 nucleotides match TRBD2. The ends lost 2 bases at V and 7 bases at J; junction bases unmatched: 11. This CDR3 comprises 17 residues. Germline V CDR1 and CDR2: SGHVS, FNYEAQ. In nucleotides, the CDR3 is TGTGCCAGCAGCTTACACTCGCCGGGACTAGCGTGGAATGAGCAGTTCTTC. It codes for CASSLHSPGLAWNEQFF.

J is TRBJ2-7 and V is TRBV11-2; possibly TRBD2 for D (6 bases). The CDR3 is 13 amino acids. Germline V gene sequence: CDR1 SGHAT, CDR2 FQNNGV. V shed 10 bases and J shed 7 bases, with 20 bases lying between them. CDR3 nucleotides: TGTGCCACCTCAAGGTCCGGGGGAAGTGAGCAGTACTTC. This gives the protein CATSRSGGSEQYF. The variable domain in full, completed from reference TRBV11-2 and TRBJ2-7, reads EAGVAQSPRYKIIEKRQSVAFWCNPISGHATLYWYQQILGQGPKLLIQFQNNGVVDDSQLPKDRFSAERLKGVDSTLKIQPAKLEDSAVYLCATSRSGGSEQYFGPGTRLTVT.

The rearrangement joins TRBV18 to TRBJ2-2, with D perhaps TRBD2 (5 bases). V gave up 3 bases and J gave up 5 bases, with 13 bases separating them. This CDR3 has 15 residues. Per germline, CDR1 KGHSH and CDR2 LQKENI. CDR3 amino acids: CASSPPTRVTGELFF. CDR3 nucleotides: TGTGCCAGCTCACCTCCCACTAGGGTTACCGGGGAGCTGTTTTTT.

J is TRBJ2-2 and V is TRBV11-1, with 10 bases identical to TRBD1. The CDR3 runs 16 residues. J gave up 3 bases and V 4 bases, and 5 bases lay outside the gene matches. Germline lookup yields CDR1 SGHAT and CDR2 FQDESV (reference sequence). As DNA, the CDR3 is TGTGCCAGCAGCTCACGGACAGGGGGGGACACCGGGGAGCTGTTTTTT. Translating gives CASSSRTGGDTGELFF.

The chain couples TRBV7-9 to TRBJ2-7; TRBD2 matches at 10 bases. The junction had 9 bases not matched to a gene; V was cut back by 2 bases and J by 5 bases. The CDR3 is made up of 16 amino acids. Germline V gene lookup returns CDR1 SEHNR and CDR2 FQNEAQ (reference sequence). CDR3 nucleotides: TGTGCCAGCAGCTTAACTAGCGGGGTGAAATCCCACGAGCAGTACTTC. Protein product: CASSLTSGVKSHEQYF.

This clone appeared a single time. The DNA for the CDR3 is TGTGCCAGCAGACCCTGGACAGGGCTCACCGGGGAGCTGTTTTTT. It specifies CASRPWTGLTGELFF. The chain combines TRBV6-5 with TRBJ2-2, with 8 bases lining up with TRBD1. Looked up from germline, CDR1 is MNHEY and CDR2 is SVGAGI. The CDR3 runs 15 residues. Trimming took 6 bases from V and 4 from J; bases not matched to a gene: 7.

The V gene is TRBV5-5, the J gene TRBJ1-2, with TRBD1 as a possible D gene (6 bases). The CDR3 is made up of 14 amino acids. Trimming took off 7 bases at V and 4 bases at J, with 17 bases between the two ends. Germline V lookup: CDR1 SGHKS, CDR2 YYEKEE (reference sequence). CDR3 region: CASEDRGGIYGYTF. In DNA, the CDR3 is TGTGCCAGCGAGGACAGAGGGGGTATCTATGGCTACACCTTC.

CDR3 in DNA: TGTGCCAGCAGCTTAGGACGGGAGCCGAATGAGCAGTTCTTC. Its translation is CASSLGREPNEQFF. The chain recombines TRBV7-3 with TRBJ2-1; weak D call: TRBD2 (6 bases). CDR1 SGHTA and CDR2 FQGTGA come from the germline V gene. Deletions cut 2 bases from V and 7 bases from J, with 12 bases between. This CDR3 has 14 residues.

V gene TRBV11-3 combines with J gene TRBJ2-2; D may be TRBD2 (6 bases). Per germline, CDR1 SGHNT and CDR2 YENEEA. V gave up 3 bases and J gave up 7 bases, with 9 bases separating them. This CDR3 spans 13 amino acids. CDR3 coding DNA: TGTGCCAGCAGCTTGGGACTGCGCGGGGAGCTGTTTTTT. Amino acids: CASSLGLRGELFF.

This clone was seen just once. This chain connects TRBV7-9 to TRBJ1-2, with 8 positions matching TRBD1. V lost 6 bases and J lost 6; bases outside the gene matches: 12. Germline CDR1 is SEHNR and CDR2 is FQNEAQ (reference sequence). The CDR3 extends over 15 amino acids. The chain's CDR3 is CASSAAIGTGDGYTF. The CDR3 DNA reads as TGTGCCAGCAGTGCAGCGATTGGGACAGGCGATGGCTACACCTTC.

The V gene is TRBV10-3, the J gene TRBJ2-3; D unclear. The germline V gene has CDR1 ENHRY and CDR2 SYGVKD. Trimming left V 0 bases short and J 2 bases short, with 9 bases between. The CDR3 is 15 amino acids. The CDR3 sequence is CAISESVFPTDTQYF. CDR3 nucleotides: TGTGCCATCAGTGAGTCCGTCTTTCCCACAGATACGCAGTATTTT.